The next 25 T cell receptor beta chains were all read from a single sample in a study of vaccination and CD4 T cells after COVID-19. With the Oncomine TCR Beta short-read assay, DNA from cultured CD4+ T cells was sequenced. TCRdb re-called the PCR reads with MiXCR, one entry per CDR3 protein. The repertoire holds approximately 17,000 distinct CDR3 sequences, with more than 45% as singletons. Time point: late sampling 161 to 241 days after vaccination in a few convalescent patients. Treatment reported: approximately 10-day PBMC culture with coronavirus spike peptide pools or control peptides (ViraFEST assay). For these receptors, no antigen is known. Specimen: CD4+ T cells from blood, cultured in vitro, collected about 7 months after SARS-CoV-2 vaccination. These receptors were obtained from a human donor who had recovered from COVID-19.

The gene calls are TRBV7-2 and TRBJ2-1, with a tentative D call TRBD2 (6 bases). Germline V lookup: CDR1 SGHTA, CDR2 FQGNSA. This CDR3 spans 16 amino acids. V lost 5 bases and J lost 3, with 17 bases in between. The CDR3 sequence is CASSPSRRAVYNEQFF. DNA of the CDR3: TGTGCCAGCAGCCCTTCCAGGAGGGCCGTCTACAATGAGCAGTTCTTC.

This clonotype was detected a few times. The CDR3, as DNA: TGTGCCAGCAGTAACCAGGACACCTTCATCCTTAGCAATCAGCCCCAGCATTTT. Protein: CASSNQDTFILSNQPQHF. This chain links TRBV12-3 or TRBV12-4 with TRBJ1-5; D perhaps matches TRBD1 (5 bases). V dropped 5 bases and J dropped 0 bases, with 20 bases sitting between them. This CDR3 contains 18 residues.

This clonotype was recorded once. The chain recombines TRBV20-1 with TRBJ1-5; D is unresolved. V lost 3 bases and J 3 bases, leaving 9 bases between the germline ends. Germline lookup yields CDR1 DFQATT and CDR2 SNEGSKA (reference sequence). The CDR3 is 13 residues long. The CDR3 region is CSASWSDNQPQHF. The CDR3 DNA follows: TGCAGTGCTAGTTGGTCAGACAATCAGCCCCAGCATTTT.

This clonotype was recorded a few times. The V call is TRBV24-1, the J call TRBJ2-3; the D gene is possibly TRBD2 (5 bases). The V gene lost 3 bases and the J gene lost 1 base, with 16 bases spanning the gap. Germline lookup yields CDR1 KGHDR and CDR2 SFDVKD. This CDR3 has 17 amino acids. In nucleotides, the CDR3 is TGTGCCACCAGTGATCGTTTTACTAGTCGCGGCACAGATACGCAGTATTTT. This translates into CATSDRFTSRGTDTQYF.

This clonotype was counted a few times. This sequence joins TRBV20-1 and TRBJ1-5; D is perhaps TRBD1 (5 bases). V gave up 6 bases and J gave up 0 bases, with 9 bases separating them. The V gene's germline CDR1 is DFQATT and CDR2 SNEGSKA (reference sequence). There are 13 residues in the CDR3. The CDR3 spells CSAMGDSNQPQHF. In DNA form, the CDR3 reads TGCAGTGCAATGGGGGATAGCAATCAGCCCCAGCATTTT.

This clonotype was counted only a few times. This chain connects TRBV19 to TRBJ1-1, with a tentative D call TRBD1 (5 bases). V lost 2 bases to trimming and J lost 5 bases, with 18 bases between them. This CDR3 is built from 16 residues. CDR1 and CDR2 (germline): LNHDA, SQIVND (reference sequence). CDR3 residues: CASSISGGMGRTEAFF. DNA for the CDR3: TGTGCCAGTAGTATAAGTGGGGGAATGGGAAGGACTGAAGCTTTCTTT.

This clonotype was detected a few times. V and J are TRBV24-1 and TRBJ2-7, with D possibly matching TRBD1 (5 bases). The germline V gene has CDR1 KGHDR and CDR2 SFDVKD. V lost 6 bases to trimming and J lost 5 bases, with 16 bases between them. This CDR3 has 14 amino acids. The CDR3 loop reads CATSSSAGWNEQYF. CDR3 DNA: TGTGCCACCAGTAGTTCTGCAGGGTGGAACGAGCAGTACTTC.

This clonotype came up a few times. This chain joins TRBV27 and TRBJ2-5; the match to TRBD2 covers 7 bases. Germline V gives CDR1 MNHEY, CDR2 SMNVEV (reference sequence). The CDR3 runs 16 residues. The junction had 7 bases not matched to a gene; V was cut back by 1 base and J by 2 bases. The CDR3 protein is CASSLWGAGIQETQYF. The CDR3 DNA follows: TGTGCCAGCAGTTTATGGGGAGCGGGGATACAAGAGACCCAGTACTTC.

This chain uses TRBV4-1 with TRBJ2-7; TRBD2 is a possible D gene (6 bases). CDR1 is MGHRA, CDR2 YSYEKL, per germline. Trimming removed 0 bases from V and 7 bases from J, with 16 bases in between. The CDR3 sequence is 15 residues long. In DNA form, the CDR3 reads TGCGCCAGCAGCCAAGATTGGCAGGAGGGGAGAGAGCAGTACTTC. Translating it yields CASSQDWQEGREQYF.

The V gene is TRBV15, the J gene TRBJ2-3; D possibly matches TRBD1 or TRBD2 (5 bases each). V was trimmed by 1 base and J by 5 bases, leaving 10 bases between them. The germline V gene has CDR1 LNHNV and CDR2 YYDKDF (reference sequence). CDR3 length: 14 amino acids. CDR3 nucleotide sequence: TGTGCCACCAGCAGAGCCCAGAGGGGAGATACGCAGTATTTT. Protein sequence: CATSRAQRGDTQYF.

Concerning this clonotype itself: Its ends do not fully match the called genes, so a read error is possible. The chain combines TRBV14 with TRBJ2-5, with D unresolved. Germline V lookup: CDR1 SGHDN, CDR2 FVKESK. The CDR3 runs 13 residues. The CDR3 sequence is CASSQDHQETQYF. DNA of the CDR3: TGTGCCAGCAGCCAAGACCACCAGGAGACCCAGTACTTC.

J is TRBJ1-5 and V is TRBV6-5, with D unresolved. V shed 4 bases and J shed 5 bases, with 12 bases lying between them. Looked up from germline, CDR1 is MNHEY and CDR2 is SVGAGI. There are 14 residues in the CDR3. The CDR3 DNA sequence: TGTGCCAGCAGTTGGGATAGGGAGGATCAGCCCCAGCATTTT. Protein product: CASSWDREDQPQHF.

This clonotype has only a few counts. This sequence joins TRBV7-9 and TRBJ1-1; D perhaps matches TRBD1 (5 bases). V was trimmed by 3 bases and J by 4 bases, leaving 12 bases between them. This CDR3 comprises 14 residues. Per the germline V gene, CDR1 is SEHNR and CDR2 is FQNEAQ (reference sequence). This CDR3 is CASSFGTGFTEAFF. Written as DNA, the CDR3 is TGTGCCAGCAGCTTCGGTACAGGATTCACTGAAGCTTTCTTT.

This clonotype was counted a single time. The rearrangement uses TRBV29-1 and TRBJ2-3; the match to TRBD2 covers 9 bases. The CDR3 is 14 amino acids. V dropped 4 bases and J dropped 1; count of bases not matched to a gene: 3. The germline V gene encodes CDR1 SQVTM and CDR2 ANQGSEA. CDR3 amino acids: CSVVASGGTDTQYF. For the CDR3, the DNA is TGCAGCGTTGTGGCTAGCGGGGGCACAGATACGCAGTATTTT.

This clonotype was observed a handful of times. V usage is TRBV19 and J usage is TRBJ1-2, with 10 bases identical to TRBD1. The germline CDR1 and CDR2 sequences are LNHDA and SQIVND (reference sequence). The CDR3 runs 15 residues. Trimming removed 7 bases from V and 4 bases from J; junction bases left unmatched: 9. The chain's CDR3 is CASIGTGVPSYGYTF. The CDR3 DNA is TGTGCCAGTATCGGGACAGGGGTCCCATCCTATGGCTACACCTTC.

The rearrangement joins TRBV7-9 to TRBJ1-5; 7 nucleotides align to TRBD1. CDR1 and CDR2 (germline): SEHNR, FQNEAQ (reference sequence). V was clipped by 5 bases and J by 11 bases; unmatched bases: 9. The CDR3 is 13 residues long. CDR3 bases: TGTGCCAGCAGCCAGACAGGGCAAACGTCCCAGCATTTT. This encodes CASSQTGQTSQHF. The whole variable domain, filled in from reference TRBV7-9 and TRBJ1-5, reads DTGVSQNPRHKITKRGQNVTFRCDPISEHNRLYWYRQTLGQGPEFLTYFQNEAQLEKSRLLSDRFSAERPKGSFSTLEIQRTEQGDSAMYLCASSQTGQTSQHFGDGTRLSIL.

The chain combines TRBV27 with TRBJ2-3; TRBD1 aligns across 10 bases. CDR1 and CDR2 from the germline V gene are MNHEY and SMNVEV (reference sequence). Trimming took 6 bases from V and 3 from J; bases not matched to a gene: 6. The CDR3 runs to 15 residues. The CDR3 region is CASSSRTGGTDTQYF. CDR3 nucleotide sequence: TGTGCCAGCAGCTCCCGGACAGGGGGAACAGATACGCAGTATTTT.

The chain uses TRBV5-8 and TRBJ2-7, with D perhaps matching TRBD1 (6 bases). The CDR3 has 12 residues. Trimming pared 5 bases from V and 3 bases from J, leaving 9 bases between. CDR1 and CDR2 (germline): SGHTS, YDEGEE. In nucleotides, the CDR3 is TGTGCCAGCAGGAAACAGGGCTACGAGCAGTACTTC. This translates into CASRKQGYEQYF.

The CDR3 bases are TGTGCCAGCAGCACAAGCAGGGGTGGCCCCTACTACACCTTC. This codes for CASSTSRGGPYYTF. This chain joins TRBV25-1 and TRBJ1-2; weak D call: TRBD1 (6 bases). Trimming pared 6 bases from V and 10 bases from J, leaving 21 bases between. CDR1 MGHDK and CDR2 SYGVNS come from the germline V gene. There are 14 residues in the CDR3.

This clonotype was seen a handful of times. The chain carries TRBV6-4 and TRBJ2-3; 10 bases are a match to TRBD2. CDR3 length equals 15 residues. V trimming: 4 bases; J trimming: 2 bases; junction bases outside the gene matches: 3. Germline values: CDR1 MRHNA, CDR2 SNTAGT. The CDR3 spells CASSVAGGATDTQYF. In DNA form, the CDR3 reads TGTGCCAGCAGTGTAGCGGGAGGCGCCACAGATACGCAGTATTTT.

The chain carries TRBV20-1 and TRBJ2-3; D is possibly TRBD2 (5 bases). Trimming left V 3 bases short and J 0 bases short, with 13 bases between. The CDR3 extends over 15 amino acids. Germline CDR1 DFQATT, CDR2 SNEGSKA (reference sequence). CDR3 sequence: CSASDPLGSTDTQYF. CDR3 in DNA: TGCAGTGCTAGTGACCCACTAGGGAGCACAGATACGCAGTATTTT.

This chain connects TRBV7-6 to TRBJ2-1; D perhaps matches TRBD1 (6 bases). Trimming shortened V by 1 base and J by 7 bases, and 11 bases separated the two germline ends. CDR3 size: 14 residues. In germline, CDR1 is SGHVS, CDR2 FNYEAQ. The CDR3 loop is CASSLVTGKNEQFF. The CDR3 region has the DNA TGTGCCAGCAGCTTAGTAACAGGGAAGAATGAGCAGTTCTTC.

This clonotype has more than one count but fewer than ten. The V call is TRBV6-5, the J call TRBJ2-1, with 11 nucleotides matching TRBD2. Germline loops: CDR1 MNHEY, CDR2 SVGAGI. After removal of 2 bases from V and 1 base from J, the junction contained 7 bases not matched to a gene. The CDR3 loop spans 18 amino acids. The CDR3 region is CASSYSGSGGASYNEQFF. CDR3 DNA sequence: TGTGCCAGCAGTTACAGTGGTAGCGGGGGGGCTTCCTACAATGAGCAGTTCTTC.

The rearrangement links TRBV28 to TRBJ1-6, with 7 bases matching TRBD1. The CDR3 contains 13 residues. Germline-derived CDR1 and CDR2 are MDHEN and SYDVKM. The V segment lost 7 bases and the J segment 11 bases; nucleotides outside the gene matches: 8. The CDR3 nucleotides read TGTGCCAGCATTAGGGACAGAAGAACACCCCTCCACTTT. Encoded protein: CASIRDRRTPLHF.

The genes are TRBV6-1 and TRBJ2-7; D call uncertain. V lost 7 bases and J 2 bases, leaving 9 bases between the germline ends. Germline values: CDR1 MNHNS, CDR2 SASEGT. The CDR3 has 12 residues. CDR3 in amino acids: CASNPPAYEQYF. CDR3 sequence (DNA): TGTGCCAGCAACCCTCCAGCCTACGAGCAGTACTTC.